This T cell receptor beta chain appears in the sequencing data of a study of OX40 agonist ivuxolimab in advanced cancers. Study observations and caveats: In general, CD8+ T cells held more expanded clones than CD4+ did, on average.

The CDR3 has 15 amino acids. CDR1 and CDR2 (germline): ENHRY, SYGVKD. The V end lost 2 bases, the J end lost 0 bases, and 9 bases lay between the germline ends. Clones were sequenced by immunoSEQ multiplex PCR, and TCRdb holds only the in-frame ones, with some missing. Of around 56,000 clones detected, around four fifths appear once; the ten largest clones hold around 4.3%. Points on this clone: Antigen unknown.

This clonotype was sampled from an adult with an advanced solid tumor such as melanoma, head and neck, liver or kidney cancer. This chain links TRBV10-3 with TRBJ2-3; TRBD2 might be the D (5 bases). The source was CD4+ or CD8+ T cells sorted from blood, collected in a trial of the OX40 agonist ivuxolimab. CDR3 amino acids: CAISEGLESTDTQYF. CDR3 in DNA: TGTGCCATCAGTGAGGGACTTGAGAGCACAGATACGCAGTATTTT.